This paragraph reports one T cell receptor (beta chain). Primers included in the PCR were 60 Vbeta and 13 Jbeta primers. Sequenced by immunoSEQ multiplex PCR; TCRdb stores in-frame clones only, minus some. Here the sample spans some 250,000 clones, roughly 82% being singletons. Healthy bone marrow donors formed the donor group. These data originate in a study of cytomegalovirus exposure and HLA in healthy donors. The specimen sequenced was PBMCs. This clonotype was sampled from a woman aged 40 to 55 in good health and CMV-seropositive.

The CDR3 DNA reads as TGTGCCAGCAGTTTAGCAGGGGTAGGAACCTACAATGAGCAGTTCTTC. It codes for CASSLAGVGTYNEQFF. This rearrangement joins TRBV27 to TRBJ2-1, with a possible D match to TRBD1 (6 bases). V lost 2 bases and J lost 2, with 13 bases in between. The CDR3 runs 16 residues. The germline V gene has CDR1 MNHEY and CDR2 SMNVEV (reference sequence).